This is a list of T cell receptor beta chains from one sample in a study of cytomegalovirus exposure and HLA in healthy donors. Method: immunoSEQ multiplex PCR; TCRdb's copy keeps in-frame clones and lacks some. The sample includes some 170,000 clones, about 71% of them seen just once. Specimen: PBMCs. These receptors originate from a woman in her twenties or thirties in good health and CMV-seronegative. The CDR3 runs from the conserved cysteine through the conserved F or W. The D gene is left open where the match is weak. Clone size is given for some rows only: seen once, a few or many times, or a class if the clone is expanded.

J: TRBJ2-1
V: TRBV2
size: NA
D: NA
CDR3: CASSFSDPTGNEQFF
DNA: TGTGCCAGCAGCTTTAGCGATCCCACCGGCAATGAGCAGTTCTTC

J: TRBJ1-1
V: TRBV7-2
size: NA
D: TRBD1
CDR3: CASRRDRGHTEAFF
DNA: TGTGCCAGCAGGCGGGACAGGGGGCACACTGAAGCTTTCTTT

J: TRBJ1-3
V: TRBV14
size: NA
D: NA
CDR3: CASSPGLLQYSGNTIYF
DNA: TGTGCCAGCAGCCCCGGTCTGCTCCAATACTCTGGAAACACCATATATTTT

J: TRBJ2-5
V: TRBV9
size: NA
D: TRBD2
CDR3: CASSVGGWPEETQYF
DNA: TGTGCCAGCAGCGTGGGAGGGTGGCCCGAAGAGACCCAGTACTTC

J: TRBJ2-7
V: TRBV11-2
size: few
D: TRBD1
CDR3: CASSPPDRGPYEQYF
DNA: TGTGCCAGCAGTCCCCCGGACAGGGGTCCCTACGAGCAGTACTTC

J: TRBJ2-2
V: TRBV5-6
size: NA
D: NA
CDR3: CASSLYSIRGGELFF
DNA: TGTGCCAGCAGCTTGTATTCCATCCGAGGCGGGGAGCTGTTTTTT

J: TRBJ1-1
V: TRBV7-9
size: few
D: TRBD1
CDR3: CASSYQGEGTEAFF
DNA: TGTGCCAGCAGCTATCAGGGGGAAGGGACTGAAGCTTTCTTT

J: TRBJ1-4
V: TRBV5-6
size: NA
D: TRBD1
CDR3: CASSYRRTGEKLFF
DNA: TGTGCCAGCAGCTACCGACGGACAGGGGAAAAACTGTTTTTT

J: TRBJ1-2
V: TRBV28
size: NA
D: NA
CDR3: CASSSDTTTANYGYTF
DNA: TGTGCCAGCAGTTCGGACACTACGACTGCTAACTATGGCTACACCTTC

J: TRBJ2-1
V: TRBV30
size: NA
D: TRBD2
CDR3: CAWTPSSGIYNEQFF
DNA: TGTGCCTGGACTCCTTCTAGCGGTATTTACAATGAGCAGTTCTTC

J: TRBJ1-2
V: TRBV5-4
size: NA
D: TRBD1
CDR3: CASSFDWTGTYGYTF
DNA: TGTGCCAGCAGCTTCGATTGGACAGGGACCTATGGCTACACCTTC

J: TRBJ1-5
V: TRBV5-6
size: NA
D: TRBD1
CDR3: CASSADRGLSNQPQHF
DNA: TGTGCCAGCAGCGCTGACAGGGGACTTAGCAATCAGCCCCAGCATTTT

J: TRBJ1-3
V: TRBV6-5
size: NA
D: NA
CDR3: CASSHQNTIYF
DNA: TGTGCCAGCAGCCATCAAAACACCATATATTTT

J: TRBJ1-3
V: TRBV5-6
size: NA
D: NA
CDR3: CASSLRGSGNTIYF
DNA: TGTGCCAGCAGCTTGAGGGGTAGTGGAAACACCATATATTTT

J: TRBJ2-5
V: TRBV5-1
size: NA
D: TRBD2
CDR3: CASSLPLAGGRETQYF
DNA: TGCGCCAGCAGCTTGCCCCTAGCGGGAGGAAGAGAGACCCAGTACTTC

J: TRBJ1-5
V: TRBV7-9
size: NA
D: TRBD1
CDR3: CASSLGQGGDQPQHF
DNA: TGTGCCAGCAGCTTAGGACAGGGGGGGGATCAGCCCCAGCATTTT

J: TRBJ1-2
V: TRBV10-3
size: NA
D: NA
CDR3: CAIRMLQGSYGYTF
DNA: TGTGCCATCAGGATGCTACAGGGTAGCTATGGCTACACCTTC

J: TRBJ2-7
V: TRBV7-6
size: NA
D: NA
CDR3: CASSLERSSYEQYF
DNA: TGTGCCAGCAGCTTAGAACGGTCTTCGTACGAGCAGTACTTC

J: TRBJ2-1
V: TRBV15
size: few
D: NA
CDR3: CATSSAVGQYNEQFF
DNA: TGTGCCACCAGCAGTGCGGTGGGACAATACAATGAGCAGTTCTTC

J: TRBJ1-1
V: TRBV9
size: NA
D: NA
CDR3: CASSPRAGRGTTEAFF
DNA: TGTGCCAGCAGCCCTAGGGCAGGGAGGGGTACCACTGAAGCTTTCTTT

J: TRBJ2-1
V: TRBV5-5
size: NA
D: TRBD1
CDR3: CASSSPGTDTYNEQFF
DNA: TGTGCCAGCAGCTCGCCCGGGACAGACACCTACAATGAGCAGTTCTTC

J: TRBJ2-5
V: TRBV28
size: NA
D: NA
CDR3: CASRPPTGSQETQYF
DNA: TGTGCCAGCAGACCCCCTACAGGGTCCCAAGAGACCCAGTACTTC

J: TRBJ1-1
V: TRBV7-3
size: NA
D: NA
CDR3: CASSLTDGGGAFF
DNA: TGTGCCAGCAGCTTAACCGACGGGGGTGGGGCTTTCTTT

J: TRBJ1-2
V: TRBV4-3
size: NA
D: NA
CDR3: CASSQEWAQSGGYTF
DNA: TGCGCCAGCAGCCAAGAGTGGGCCCAAAGCGGTGGCTACACCTTC

J: TRBJ2-7
V: TRBV28
size: once
D: TRBD1
CDR3: CASSTPGQGHNEQYF
DNA: TGTGCCAGCAGTACTCCGGGACAGGGGCACAACGAGCAGTACTTC

J: TRBJ2-1
V: TRBV27
size: NA
D: NA
CDR3: CASSLSSGNEQFF
DNA: TGTGCCAGCAGTTTATCTTCCGGGAATGAGCAGTTCTTC

J: TRBJ1-4
V: TRBV15
size: few
D: TRBD1
CDR3: CATSRVGGTANEKLFF
DNA: TGTGCCACCAGCAGAGTCGGTGGGACAGCTAATGAAAAACTGTTTTTT

J: TRBJ2-7
V: TRBV19
size: few
D: TRBD2
CDR3: CASSIGGASGTYEQYF
DNA: TGTGCCAGTAGTATAGGAGGGGCTAGCGGGACCTACGAGCAGTACTTC

J: TRBJ2-5
V: TRBV5-1
size: NA
D: TRBD2
CDR3: CASSISGGPGETQYF
DNA: TGCGCCAGCAGCATTAGCGGGGGGCCTGGTGAGACCCAGTACTTC

J: TRBJ1-3
V: TRBV11-2
size: once
D: NA
CDR3: CASSLVGGRGHSGNTIYF
DNA: TGTGCCAGCAGCTTAGTGGGGGGACGCGGGCACTCTGGAAACACCATATATTTT

J: TRBJ1-2
V: TRBV2
size: NA
D: TRBD1
CDR3: CASRSTGGYYGYTF
DNA: TGTGCCAGCAGGTCCACAGGGGGTTACTATGGCTACACCTTC

J: TRBJ1-5
V: TRBV7-9
size: NA
D: NA
CDR3: CASSPSHRVGQPQHF
DNA: TGTGCCAGCAGCCCAAGCCACAGGGTAGGTCAGCCCCAGCATTTT

J: TRBJ2-7
V: TRBV18
size: once
D: TRBD1
CDR3: CASSPSGQGSYEQYF
DNA: TGTGCCAGCTCACCGTCGGGACAGGGTTCCTACGAGCAGTACTTC

J: TRBJ2-3
V: TRBV6-4
size: NA
D: NA
CDR3: CASSPREADTQYF
DNA: TGTGCCAGCAGTCCCAGGGAGGCGGATACGCAGTATTTT

J: TRBJ2-2
V: TRBV5-1
size: NA
D: NA
CDR3: CASSLVGGTGELFF
DNA: TGCGCCAGCAGCTTGGTAGGAGGGACCGGGGAGCTGTTTTTT

J: TRBJ1-4
V: TRBV15
size: NA
D: TRBD1
CDR3: CATRRDRSEKLFF
DNA: TGTGCCACGAGAAGGGACAGGAGTGAAAAACTGTTTTTT

J: TRBJ2-6
V: TRBV18
size: NA
D: TRBD2
CDR3: CASSPPAILAGRGANVLTF
DNA: TGTGCCAGCTCACCTCCGGCTATCCTAGCGGGAAGAGGGGCCAACGTCCTGACTTTC

J: TRBJ2-5
V: TRBV21-1
size: NA
D: NA
CDR3: CASSSRSKGETQYF
DNA: TGTGCCAGCAGCTCCCGATCGAAGGGGGAGACCCAGTACTTC

J: TRBJ2-1
V: TRBV4-2
size: few
D: NA
CDR3: CASSQSRFEGNEQFF
DNA: TGTGCCAGCAGCCAAAGTCGATTCGAGGGCAATGAGCAGTTCTTC

J: TRBJ2-5
V: TRBV5-4
size: few
D: TRBD2
CDR3: CASSLKLAGQETQYF
DNA: TGTGCCAGCAGCTTGAAACTAGCGGGGCAAGAGACCCAGTACTTC

J: TRBJ2-7
V: TRBV7-2
size: NA
D: NA
CDR3: CASSFLALSSYEQYF
DNA: TGTGCCAGCAGCTTCCTAGCACTCAGTTCCTACGAGCAGTACTTC

J: TRBJ2-7
V: TRBV29-1
size: NA
D: TRBD2
CDR3: CSVVGTSGGNYEQYF
DNA: TGCAGCGTTGTCGGGACTAGCGGGGGCAACTACGAGCAGTACTTC

J: TRBJ1-5
V: TRBV19
size: NA
D: NA
CDR3: CASSIVGESNQPQHF
DNA: TGTGCCAGTAGTATAGTGGGAGAGAGCAATCAGCCCCAGCATTTT

J: TRBJ2-7
V: TRBV6-1
size: NA
D: NA
CDR3: CASSEIAIYEQYF
DNA: TGTGCCAGCAGTGAAATAGCCATCTACGAGCAGTACTTC

J: TRBJ2-3
V: TRBV11-1
size: NA
D: TRBD2
CDR3: CASSGGAGDTDTQYF
DNA: TGTGCCAGCAGCGGAGGAGCGGGAGACACAGATACGCAGTATTTT

J: TRBJ2-5
V: TRBV28
size: NA
D: TRBD1
CDR3: CASRKQGEETQYF
DNA: TGTGCCAGCAGAAAACAGGGGGAGGAGACCCAGTACTTC

J: TRBJ1-1
V: TRBV9
size: NA
D: NA
CDR3: CASRDYKNTEAFF
DNA: TGTGCCAGCAGGGACTATAAGAACACTGAAGCTTTCTTT

J: TRBJ2-5
V: TRBV27
size: few
D: NA
CDR3: CASSLRRAGETQYF
DNA: TGTGCCAGCAGTTTACGTCGGGCAGGGGAGACCCAGTACTTC

J: TRBJ2-3
V: TRBV7-2
size: few
D: NA
CDR3: CASSFAGTSTDTQYF
DNA: TGTGCCAGCAGCTTTGCGGGAACTAGCACAGATACGCAGTATTTT

J: TRBJ2-7
V: TRBV5-1
size: NA
D: TRBD2
CDR3: CASSPGGLAGSSYEQYF
DNA: TGCGCCAGCAGCCCCGGGGGACTAGCGGGGAGCTCCTACGAGCAGTACTTC

J: TRBJ1-1
V: TRBV4-3
size: NA
D: TRBD1
CDR3: CASSQGTGGPNTEAFF
DNA: TGCGCCAGCAGCCAGGGGACAGGGGGCCCGAACACTGAAGCTTTCTTT

J: TRBJ1-3
V: TRBV5-6
size: NA
D: NA
CDR3: CASSLVLDNGNTIYF
DNA: TGTGCCAGCAGCTTGGTTTTGGACAATGGAAACACCATATATTTT

J: TRBJ1-2
V: TRBV28
size: few
D: NA
CDR3: CASSLTEIYGYTF
DNA: TGTGCCAGCAGTTTGACAGAGATCTATGGCTACACCTTC

J: TRBJ2-2
V: TRBV7-2
size: NA
D: TRBD2
CDR3: CASSLPKLAGGGTGELFF
DNA: TGTGCCAGCAGCTTACCGAAATTAGCGGGAGGAGGCACCGGGGAGCTGTTTTTT